The sequence of this T cell receptor (beta chain) was determined in a study of human thymus T cells. Study results and caveats: In unrelated individuals, thymic repertoires overlapped highly, according to related research. Thymic as well as blood repertoires seemed to favor certain V and J genes unevenly.

Remarks on this clone: The antigen is unknown.

Thymic samples were excised during corrective heart operations. The trim removed 5 bases at V and 1 base at J, leaving 13 bases unmatched. The germline gives CDR1 SGHVS, CDR2 FNYEAQ. This CDR3 has 18 amino acids. Measured with immunoSEQ multiplex PCR; TCRdb has only the in-frame clones, and not every one. The data contain around 130,000 clones, just under 95% of them singletons. The TCR comes from a boy under two years old with a congenital heart defect but otherwise immunologically healthy. The sample was thymus tissue. The genes are TRBV7-6 and TRBJ2-2, with 7 bases aligning to TRBD1. The CDR3 nucleotides read TGTGCCAGCAGCCACCCTGAGATAGACAGGGTGAACACCGGGGAGCTGTTTTTT. Translating it yields CASSHPEIDRVNTGELFF.